A single sample is the source of the 22 T cell receptor beta chains below, sequenced in a study of early T cells in non-severe SARS-CoV-2 infection listed by TCRdb under 2021. The library was generated by 5' RACE. Sequencing relied on a NextSeq 500. TCRdb reprocessing: public reads trimmed at Q25 with fastp, clones called with MiXCR, in-frame beta chains kept. Each record represents a unique CDR3 protein, reported with the most common genes and DNA among its rows. Present in this sample are 110,000 or so distinct CDR3 sequences, 9.5% to 13% of which were seen just once. The ten largest clones capture less than 3.5% of the sample. Input material: whole blood. The receptors here all came from an adult who was a healthcare worker with PCR-confirmed SARS-CoV-2 infection or an uninfected control (not recorded which).

The V and J genes are TRBV12-3 or TRBV12-4 and TRBJ2-1; possible D gene TRBD2, 5 bases. The CDR3 runs to 15 residues. V was shortened by 3 bases and J by 8 bases, with 17 bases between the two germline ends. The CDR3 sequence is CASSFRGLRKYEQFF. As DNA, the CDR3 is TGTGCCAGCAGTTTCCGCGGGTTAAGGAAATATGAGCAGTTCTTC.

In its sample, this clonotype was seen many times. The rearrangement joins TRBV7-8 to TRBJ2-3, with 9 bases identical to TRBD1. The junction had 6 bases not matched to a gene; V was cut back by 5 bases and J by 6 bases. CDR3 length: 14 amino acids. Germline lookup yields CDR1 SGHVS and CDR2 FQNEAQ. For the CDR3, the DNA is TGTGCCAGCAGCACGGGACAGGGTTTGGATACGCAGTATTTT. This gives the protein CASSTGQGLDTQYF.

This clonotype was picked up a small number of times. The rearrangement uses TRBV15 and TRBJ2-7, with 10 bases aligning to TRBD1. V lost 8 bases and J lost 2; bases outside the gene matches: 3. The germline V gene has CDR1 LNHNV and CDR2 YYDKDF (reference sequence). The CDR3 contains 13 residues. Here the CDR3 reads CATWDRGTYEQYF. In nucleotides, the CDR3 is TGTGCCACCTGGGACAGGGGTACCTACGAGCAGTACTTC.

The rearrangement links TRBV7-3 to TRBJ2-5; 7 bases fit TRBD2. J gave up 4 bases and V 4 bases, and 3 bases lay outside the gene matches. There are 13 residues in the CDR3. Germline V gene lookup returns CDR1 SGHTA and CDR2 FQGTGA. The CDR3 DNA is TGTGCCAGCAGCTCGGGGGGAAGAGAGACCCAGTACTTC. It yields the protein CASSSGGRETQYF.

This clonotype was detected only a few times. This chain connects TRBV10-2 to TRBJ1-3; TRBD1 is a possible D gene (5 bases). The ends were cut back, 7 bases at V and 0 bases at J, with 10 bases in the middle. This CDR3 is 14 amino acids long. Germline V gives CDR1 WSHSY, CDR2 SAAADI. CDR3 sequence: CASNQGSSGNTIYF. The CDR3 coding sequence is TGCGCCAGCAATCAGGGTAGCTCTGGAAACACCATATATTTT.

This clonotype was counted ten times or more. The chain is built from TRBV6-1 and TRBJ2-3; D gene uncertain. V dropped 7 bases and J dropped 0 bases, with 11 bases sitting between them. CDR1 is MNHNS and CDR2 is SASEGT in the germline V gene. The CDR3 has 14 amino acids. CDR3 loop: CASIISPSTDTQYF. The CDR3 DNA follows: TGTGCCAGCATCATATCTCCTAGCACAGATACGCAGTATTTT.

The V and J genes are TRBV3-1 and TRBJ1-1, with D unclear. Germline CDR1 reads LGHDT; CDR2 reads YNNKEL (reference sequence). This CDR3 is 16 amino acids long. V lost 0 bases and J lost 8, with 19 bases in between. CDR3 nucleotides: TGTGCCAGCAGCCAAGATACGCGAGGGAGGGCCGTGGAAGCTTTCTTT. Its protein is CASSQDTRGRAVEAFF.

This clonotype was seen more than once but under ten times. The chain links TRBV29-1 to TRBJ2-1; TRBD2 aligns across 9 bases. Trimming cost V 8 bases and J 2 bases; bases outside gene matches: 7. Germline V gene data show CDR1 as SQVTM and CDR2 as ANQGSEA. The CDR3 spans 14 residues. DNA of the CDR3: TGCAGCCTCAGGCGGGGGGGGACCTACAATGAGCAGTTCTTC. It codes for CSLRRGGTYNEQFF.

The V and J genes are TRBV29-1 and TRBJ2-7; D might be TRBD1 (5 bases). V lost 6 bases to trimming and J lost 3 bases, with 15 bases between them. From germline, CDR1 is SQVTM and CDR2 ANQGSEA. The CDR3 runs to 13 residues. The CDR3 bases are TGCAGCGTAACAGACAGCCAACACTACGAGCAGTACTTC. Translated: CSVTDSQHYEQYF.

The chain is built from TRBV18 and TRBJ1-1; 8 positions match TRBD1. With 4 bases clipped from V and 11 bases from J, the junction kept 12 bases outside the gene matches. The CDR3 runs 14 residues. Germline V gene sequence: CDR1 KGHSH, CDR2 LQKENI. CDR3 in amino acids: CASSLKDRAGFAFF. CDR3 nucleotide sequence: TGTGCCAGCTCACTAAAGGACAGGGCGGGCTTCGCTTTCTTT. The complete variable domain, with remaining parts taken from reference TRBV18 and TRBJ1-1, reads NAGVMQNPRHLVRRRGQEARLRCSPMKGHSHVYWYRQLPEEGLKFMVYLQKENIIDESGMPKERFSAEFPKEGPSILRIQQVVRGDSAAYFCASSLKDRAGFAFFGQGTRLTVV.

This chain joins TRBV6-5 and TRBJ2-7; 9 bases align to TRBD1. V was clipped by 2 bases and J by 4 bases; unmatched bases: 3. This CDR3 is built from 14 residues. Germline V gives CDR1 MNHEY, CDR2 SVGAGI. CDR3 residues: CASSYRTGVYEQYF. The CDR3 DNA sequence: TGTGCCAGCAGTTACAGGACAGGGGTTTACGAGCAGTACTTC.

This clonotype has at least ten counts. The V call is TRBV5-1, the J call TRBJ2-7; 7 bases match TRBD1. The trim removed 4 bases at V and 4 bases at J, leaving 11 bases unmatched. Germline V gene data show CDR1 as SGHRS and CDR2 as YFSETQ. The CDR3 has 15 amino acids. Written as DNA, the CDR3 is TGCGCCAGCAGCGTCCCCCGGGACAGCTCTTACGAGCAGTACTTC. Its translation: CASSVPRDSSYEQYF.

This chain joins TRBV5-4 and TRBJ2-6; 7 bases align to TRBD2. The CDR3 spans 16 residues. Trimming took 4 bases from V and 4 from J; bases not matched to a gene: 8. Per germline, CDR1 SGHNT and CDR2 YYREEE (reference sequence). The CDR3 DNA sequence: TGTGCCAGCAGCCGGGAACTAGCGAGGGGGGCCAACGTCCTGACTTTC. Its protein product is CASSRELARGANVLTF.

This clonotype was observed at least ten times. The J gene is TRBJ2-1, the V gene TRBV20-1; D ambiguous. This CDR3 is built from 12 residues. Trimming stripped 6 bases from V and 12 bases from J, with 18 bases between. Germline CDR1 is DFQATT and CDR2 is SNEGSKA (reference sequence). Here the CDR3 DNA reads TGCAGTGCCCCCTCACGGGTTTTGGGGCAGTTCTTC. The encoded protein is CSAPSRVLGQFF.

The J gene is TRBJ1-5, the V gene TRBV19; TRBD1 matches 7 bases. The CDR3 runs 14 residues. V shed 4 bases, J shed 6 bases, and the junction held 6 bases outside the gene matches. Germline V gives CDR1 LNHDA, CDR2 SQIVND (reference sequence). CDR3 in DNA: TGTGCCAGTAGTAACTTACAGGGGATTCAGCCCCAGCATTTT. Translating it yields CASSNLQGIQPQHF.

This clonotype was seen only a few times. At one of its ends the junction is not consistent with the germline gene, which may arise from a read error. The V call is TRBV7-7, the J call TRBJ2-5; tentatively, D is TRBD1 (6 bases). Per the germline V gene, CDR1 is SSHAT and CDR2 is FNYEAQ (reference sequence). The CDR3 has 16 residues. CDR3 sequence reads: CASSQTSGQSLRGQYF. The CDR3 DNA reads TGTGCTAGCAGCCAGACGTCAGGACAGAGCCTTCGCGGCCAGTACTTC.

The chain links TRBV18 to TRBJ1-6; D gene unclear. V shed 3 bases and J shed 0 bases, with 6 bases lying between them. Germline V gives CDR1 KGHSH, CDR2 LQKENI. The CDR3 runs 15 residues. The CDR3 spells CASSPIDSYNSPLHF. For the CDR3, the DNA is TGTGCCAGCTCACCCATCGACTCCTATAATTCACCCCTCCACTTT. Based on the CDR3 plus reference TRBV18 and TRBJ1-6, the full variable domain is NAGVMQNPRHLVRRRGQEARLRCSPMKGHSHVYWYRQLPEEGLKFMVYLQKENIIDESGMPKERFSAEFPKEGPSILRIQQVVRGDSAAYFCASSPIDSYNSPLHFGNGTRLTVT.

This clonotype has at least ten counts. This chain uses TRBV15 with TRBJ2-7; D is unclear. V was pared by 1 base and J by 2 bases, with 9 bases between. Germline V lookup: CDR1 LNHNV, CDR2 YYDKDF (reference sequence). The CDR3 is 14 residues long. The CDR3 DNA reads as TGTGCCACCAGCAGAGCGATTACGACCTACGAGCAGTACTTC. Its protein product is CATSRAITTYEQYF.

This clonotype was observed a handful of times. The chain links TRBV6-1 to TRBJ2-1; the D is unclear. Germline V lookup: CDR1 MNHNS, CDR2 SASEGT. V lost 1 base and J lost 5, with 9 bases in between. This CDR3 contains 14 residues. CDR3 bases: TGTGCCAGCAGTGAAGATGGCGTTCACAATGAGCAGTTCTTC. It codes for CASSEDGVHNEQFF.

This clonotype was seen more than once but under ten times. The chain uses TRBV20-1 and TRBJ2-5; D call uncertain. The CDR3 is 13 residues long. CDR1 DFQATT and CDR2 SNEGSKA come from the germline V gene (reference sequence). V was cut by 3 bases and J by 5 bases, with 13 bases left in between. DNA for the CDR3: TGCAGTGCTAGCCCCGTAGTCGGGGAGACCCAGTACTTC. This translates into CSASPVVGETQYF.

V and J are TRBV10-3 and TRBJ2-7; possible D gene TRBD2, 7 bases. Deletions cut 6 bases from V and 3 bases from J, with 9 bases between. Germline V lookup: CDR1 ENHRY, CDR2 SYGVKD. This CDR3 spans 12 amino acids. CDR3 sequence: CAIRGGDYEQYF. The CDR3, as DNA: TGTGCCATCAGAGGGGGGGACTACGAGCAGTACTTC.

The J gene is TRBJ2-1, the V gene TRBV6-6; no reliable D call. Between the trimmed V and J ends, which lost 6 bases and 12 bases, there was a span of 9 bases. CDR1 is MNHNY and CDR2 is SVGAGI in the germline V gene (reference sequence). The CDR3 is 10 residues long. The CDR3 here is CASSQTGQFF. For the CDR3, the DNA is TGTGCCAGCAGCCAGACGGGGCAGTTCTTC.